The entry below describes one T cell receptor beta chain. As originally analysed: Using reference gene primer amplification, nucleated cell counts were estimated. TCRdb's table, derived via immunoSEQ multiplex PCR, lists solely in-frame clones and lacks some. The V and J calls and clone size are taken from that table; D and trimming were inferred from the DNA. The sample holds 350,000 to 450,000 clones, roughly 87% seen once. The data were taken from a study of blood T cell repertoires in COVID-19. Background on the study: Samples of COVID-19 (acute and convalescent) were obtained from the United States, Italy and Spain. Nucleic acid was either cDNA or gDNA, and it came from T cells, B-cell-depleted T cells, or PBMCs.

In germline, CDR1 is ENHRY, CDR2 SYGVKD. The J segment lost 0 bases and the V segment lost 4 bases, leaving 3 bases of the junction unmatched. The CDR3 is 15 amino acids. Participants' own reports of clinical history determined their cohort assignment. The sample was PBMCs or T cells enriched from blood (not recorded which). The TCR comes from a woman aged 50 to 60 who had recovered from COVID-19. The chain recombines TRBV10-3 with TRBJ1-3; TRBD1 agrees at 7 bases. CDR3: CAISVTGISGNTIYF. The DNA for the CDR3 is TGTGCCATCAGTGTGACAGGGATCTCTGGAAACACCATATATTTT.